In its sample, the clone carrying this TCR beta chain was seen once. Its antigen remains unknown. Assay: immunoSEQ multiplex PCR; the TCRdb copy retains only in-frame clones and omits some. Of around 89,000 clones detected, approximately 89% appear once; the ten largest clones hold roughly 5%. Some second doses came at about 4 weeks and others at about 12 weeks; these were pooled. V was pared by 5 bases and J by 3 bases, with 20 bases between. CDR1 is SNHLY and CDR2 is FYNNEI in the germline V gene. CDR3 length: 17 amino acids. This record belongs to a study of T cell responses to AZD1222 COVID-19 vaccine. Study-wide results and caveats: Without day 14 samples, only post-peak T cell repertoires were studied.

Sequenced here: peripheral blood, sampled 28 days after the second AZD1222 dose. The receptor was isolated from an adult who received the AZD1222 COVID-19 vaccine. The V and J genes are TRBV2 and TRBJ1-3; the D is unclear. This CDR3 is CASSRSENFPGGNTIYF. The CDR3 bases are TGTGCCAGCAGTAGGTCCGAAAACTTTCCAGGTGGAAACACCATATATTTT.